The 24 T cell receptor beta chains in this list originate from one sample, sequenced in a study of shared clonotypes between healthy human individuals (dated by TCRdb to 2018 to 2021). CD8 naive samples were obtained by positive selection for CCR7 among CD45RO-negative cells, yielding a CD45RA+CCR7+ population from which TemRA cells were excluded. Library preparation was by the immunoSEQ multiplex PCR assay. TCRdb obtained this table from immuneACCESS and retained in-frame rearrangements with V and J assigned. These tables miss some clones; where compared with another copy, unresolved V genes account for less than half of the shortfall, and the remainder is unexplained. Here the sample has about 2 million clones; about 94% occur a single time. The top ten clones comprise roughly 1% of the sample. The material sequenced was naive CD8+ T cells sorted from blood. This sample's cell subset or site label indicates: CD45RA+CCR7+. These receptors were taken from a man younger than 35 in good health.

The chain has TRBV5-1 and TRBJ2-7; D is uncertain. CDR3 size: 14 residues. V lost 4 bases and J 6 bases, leaving 17 bases between the germline ends. Per germline, CDR1 SGHRS and CDR2 YFSETQ. The CDR3 sequence is CASSGQVGSSEQYF. For the CDR3, the DNA is TGCGCCAGCAGCGGGCAGGTGGGTTCGTCCGAGCAGTACTTC.

The V and J genes are TRBV7-9 and TRBJ1-5; D may be TRBD1 (5 bases). The germline CDR1 and CDR2 sequences are SEHNR and FQNEAQ (reference sequence). This CDR3 comprises 14 residues. V was pared by 0 bases and J by 7 bases, with 10 bases between. CDR3 DNA sequence: TGTGCCAGCAGCTTAGCGGGGGTTGAACAGCCCCAGCATTTT. Amino acids: CASSLAGVEQPQHF.

This rearrangement joins TRBV2 to TRBJ2-7; 10 bases align to TRBD1. This CDR3 has 15 residues. V lost 6 bases to trimming and J lost 5 bases; unmatched junction nucleotides: 10. In germline, CDR1 is SNHLY, CDR2 FYNNEI. This CDR3 is CASRAGTGVLNEQYF. CDR3 coding DNA: TGTGCCAGCAGGGCCGGGACAGGGGTTTTGAACGAGCAGTACTTC.

The V call is TRBV6-1, the J call TRBJ1-1; D not resolved. V lost 8 bases, J lost 0 bases, and 16 bases lay in between. The CDR3 sequence is 15 residues long. Germline V CDR1 and CDR2: MNHNS, SASEGT. CDR3 sequence (DNA): TGTGCCAGCGGGTACGAACTAGGGATGAACACTGAAGCTTTCTTT. Translating gives CASGYELGMNTEAFF.

The chain combines TRBV5-6 with TRBJ2-1; 9 bases line up with TRBD2. The germline CDR1 and CDR2 sequences are SGHDT and YYEEEE. The CDR3 totals 18 residues. V shed 3 bases, J shed 2 bases, and the junction held 12 bases outside the gene matches. CDR3 nucleotide sequence: TGTGCCAGCAGCTCCCCCGCGGGGGGGAGGGCCACCTACAATGAGCAGTTCTTC. Amino acids: CASSSPAGGRATYNEQFF.

The chain is built from TRBV13 and TRBJ1-2; 8 bases map to TRBD1. This CDR3 has 16 amino acids. V shed 3 bases and J 6 bases; nucleotides not matched to a gene: 12. The germline gives CDR1 PRHDT, CDR2 FYEKMQ (reference sequence). CDR3 DNA: TGTGCCAGCAGCTTCGGGACAGGCAATTTAATGGATGGCTACACCTTC. Protein product: CASSFGTGNLMDGYTF.

The chain joins TRBV19 to TRBJ1-1; D remains unclear. CDR1 is LNHDA, CDR2 SQIVND, per germline (reference sequence). Trimming left V 4 bases short and J 0 bases short, with 24 bases between. The CDR3 totals 19 residues. The CDR3, as DNA: TGTGCCAGTAGTAATTCCCCCTCGGCCCCCGCCGGGGTGAACACTGAAGCTTTCTTT. It encodes CASSNSPSAPAGVNTEAFF.

Turning to this clone: Other DNA sequences within the sample encode an identical CDR3. The chain employs TRBV10-2 and TRBJ2-7, with TRBD1 identical over 8 bases. Germline V CDR1 and CDR2: WSHSY, SAAADI. V shed 6 bases and J 0 bases; nucleotides not matched to a gene: 1. CDR3 length equals 13 residues. CDR3 sequence: CASRDRDSYEQYF. The CDR3 DNA sequence: TGCGCCAGCAGGGACAGGGACTCCTACGAGCAGTACTTC.

V and J are TRBV6-5 and TRBJ2-5; D unclear. With 3 bases removed from V and 0 bases from J, the gap between germline ends came to 8 bases. Germline V gene sequence: CDR1 MNHEY, CDR2 SVGAGI. The CDR3 runs 14 residues. The CDR3 here is CASSYMKNQETQYF. The DNA of the CDR3 is TGTGCCAGCAGTTATATGAAAAACCAAGAGACCCAGTACTTC.

This chain links TRBV4-1 with TRBJ2-7, with D perhaps matching TRBD1 (6 bases). V lost 2 bases to trimming and J lost 6 bases, with 14 bases between them. Germline V gives CDR1 MGHRA, CDR2 YSYEKL. This CDR3 has 14 residues. This chain's CDR3 is CASSQPPGDGEQYF. The CDR3 DNA sequence: TGCGCCAGCAGCCAACCACCAGGGGATGGCGAGCAGTACTTC.

The chain combines TRBV30 with TRBJ2-1; D might be TRBD2 (5 bases). The CDR3 loop spans 14 amino acids. CDR1 is GTSNPN, CDR2 SVGIG, per germline (reference sequence). The V gene lost 3 bases and the J gene lost 0 bases, with 9 bases spanning the gap. CDR3 nucleotide sequence: TGTGCCTGGAGGATAGGAGGCTCCTACAATGAGCAGTTCTTC. This gives the protein CAWRIGGSYNEQFF.

V and J are TRBV30 and TRBJ2-1, with D tentatively TRBD1 (6 bases). V lost 4 bases to trimming and J lost 7 bases, with 8 bases between them. Germline CDR1 and CDR2: GTSNPN and SVGIG (reference sequence). The CDR3 covers 11 residues. CDR3 DNA: TGTGCCTGGACCCAGGGGAATGAGCAGTTCTTC. Its protein is CAWTQGNEQFF.

The CDR3 loop reads CAASAGGPYEQYF. The CDR3 DNA reads as TGTGCCGCCTCGGCGGGAGGGCCCTACGAGCAGTACTTC. The chain joins TRBV6-5 to TRBJ2-7; 9 nucleotides align to TRBD2. J lost 2 bases, V lost 11 bases, and 7 bases had no gene match. Germline V gene data show CDR1 as MNHEY and CDR2 as SVGAGI. This CDR3 comprises 13 residues.

The CDR3 DNA sequence: TGTGCCAGCAGCCATGACAGTACCGTGGGGTCCAATGAGCAGTTCTTC. Translated, it gives CASSHDSTVGSNEQFF. The rearrangement uses TRBV7-9 and TRBJ2-1; tentatively, D is TRBD1 (5 bases). Germline V gene sequence: CDR1 SEHNR, CDR2 FQNEAQ (reference sequence). V was shortened by 5 bases and J by 6 bases, with 20 bases between the two germline ends. This CDR3 contains 16 residues.

The V gene is TRBV11-2, the J gene TRBJ2-3; 11 positions match TRBD2. CDR1 and CDR2 from the germline V gene are SGHAT and FQNNGV. V lost 2 bases to trimming and J lost 3 bases; unmatched junction nucleotides: 7. There are 17 residues in the CDR3. CDR3 sequence (DNA): TGTGCCAGCAGCTTAACGGCTAGCGGGAGGTTTACAGATACGCAGTATTTT. This encodes CASSLTASGRFTDTQYF.

The chain employs TRBV10-1 and TRBJ2-7; tentative D call: TRBD2 (6 bases). The CDR3 extends over 13 amino acids. Between the trimmed V and J ends, which lost 2 bases and 5 bases, there was a span of 10 bases. Germline-derived CDR1 and CDR2 are WNHNN and SYGVQD (reference sequence). In DNA form, the CDR3 reads TGCGCCAGCAGTGAGGCGGGGTTGGACGAGCAGTACTTC. It codes for CASSEAGLDEQYF.

V usage is TRBV11-2 and J usage is TRBJ1-1; D gene ambiguous. V lost 1 base and J 1 base, leaving 10 bases between the germline ends. Germline V gives CDR1 SGHAT, CDR2 FQNNGV. The CDR3 runs 15 residues. CDR3 amino acids: CASSLGLMGNTEAFF. CDR3 sequence (DNA): TGTGCCAGCAGCTTAGGTCTCATGGGGAACACTGAAGCTTTCTTT.

The rearrangement links TRBV6-1 to TRBJ2-3; D uncertain. The CDR3 contains 12 residues. V shed 3 bases and J shed 6 bases, with 7 bases lying between them. Germline assignment: CDR1 MNHNS and CDR2 SASEGT. The DNA of the CDR3 is TGTGCCAGCAGTGACCCCTTGGATACGCAGTATTTT. This gives the protein CASSDPLDTQYF.

This chain uses TRBV6-1 with TRBJ2-3; TRBD1 agrees at 7 bases. Germline CDR1 and CDR2: MNHNS and SASEGT. This CDR3 comprises 17 residues. The junction had 13 bases not matched to a gene; V was cut back by 4 bases and J by 3 bases. CDR3 sequence reads: CASSATRGTEGTDTQYF. CDR3 coding DNA: TGTGCCAGCAGTGCCACGAGGGGGACAGAAGGAACAGATACGCAGTATTTT.

The chain couples TRBV19 to TRBJ2-7; no reliable D call. Trimming shortened V by 6 bases and J by 2 bases, and 8 bases separated the two germline ends. The CDR3 contains 12 residues. Germline V gene data show CDR1 as LNHDA and CDR2 as SQIVND (reference sequence). This CDR3 is CASSDTTYEQYF. In DNA form, the CDR3 reads TGTGCCAGTAGCGACACCACCTACGAGCAGTACTTC.

This CDR3 reads CASSLAFLANNEQFF. CDR3 coding DNA: TGCGCCAGCAGCTTGGCGTTTTTAGCTAACAATGAGCAGTTCTTC. The chain uses TRBV5-1 and TRBJ2-1, with D hard to call. This CDR3 contains 15 residues. Germline V gives CDR1 SGHRS, CDR2 YFSETQ. Trimming pared 0 bases from V and 5 bases from J, leaving 12 bases between.

The V and J genes are TRBV5-4 and TRBJ1-2; 7 bases are a match to TRBD1. Germline values: CDR1 SGHNT, CDR2 YYREEE (reference sequence). CDR3 size: 16 residues. V was clipped by 0 bases and J by 1 base; unmatched bases: 6. The CDR3 region is CASSLVTGQFNYGYTF. DNA of the CDR3: TGTGCCAGCAGCTTGGTAACGGGACAGTTTAACTATGGCTACACCTTC.

A word on this clone: Additional DNA sequences in this sample encode the identical CDR3. V is TRBV6-5 and J is TRBJ2-7; a weak D match, TRBD2 (6 bases). The CDR3 runs 13 residues. Trimming took off 6 bases at V and 0 bases at J, with 9 bases between the two ends. Per the germline V gene, CDR1 is MNHEY and CDR2 is SVGAGI. CDR3 amino acids: CASSPGGSYEQYF. The CDR3 DNA reads as TGTGCCAGCAGCCCCGGGGGCTCCTACGAGCAGTACTTC.

The chain carries TRBV4-1 and TRBJ2-7; a possible D gene is TRBD1 (6 bases). From germline, CDR1 is MGHRA and CDR2 YSYEKL. Deletions cut 2 bases from V and 4 bases from J, with 12 bases between. The CDR3 contains 14 residues. The CDR3 here is CASSQITGQYEQYF. The CDR3 DNA reads TGCGCCAGCAGCCAAATCACAGGGCAGTACGAGCAGTACTTC.